This T cell receptor beta chain was sequenced for a study of blood T cell repertoires in COVID-19. In the study overall: From the United States, Italy and Spain came samples of acute and convalescent COVID-19.

How the authors handled the data: Estimation of nucleated cell counts was performed using reference gene primer amplification. Libraries were prepared by immunoSEQ multiplex PCR; TCRdb keeps only in-frame clonotypes and omits some of them. V and J calls and clone size follow that table, whereas D and trimming were derived from the DNA. Altogether 110,000 to 150,000 clones are present, 75% to 90% being singletons, with the ten largest covering about 4.2%. Trimming pared 5 bases from V and 0 bases from J, leaving 14 bases between. Germline V CDR1 and CDR2: LNHDA, SQIVND (reference sequence). CDR3 length: 16 residues.

The TCR originated in an elderly woman with acute or convalescent COVID-19. Sequenced input: peripheral blood. The rearrangement joins TRBV19 to TRBJ2-4; tentatively, D is TRBD2 (6 bases). The CDR3 DNA sequence: TGTGCCAGTAGTGCTTTCGGGAGTTCAGCCAAAAACATTCAGTACTTC. It translates to CASSAFGSSAKNIQYF.